This T cell receptor (beta chain) was found in a study of tumor and adjacent non-tumor tissue in lung cancer. Study-wide background: The cohort had about a dozen adenocarcinoma, a couple of squamous cell and 1 small cell patients.

Remarks on this clonotype: Its antigen is currently unknown. One junction end disagrees with the germline gene, perhaps due to a read error.

This sample's RNA came from whole unsorted tissue. Distant lung tissue was collected more than 3 cm away from the tumor edge. Study-wide results and limits: Higher tumor TCR diversity was associated with shorter survival. Compared with tumor, normal lung showed significantly lower TCR diversity.

A modified ARM-PCR protocol with three rounds of nested PCR amplified TCRbeta. A single record per CDR3 protein comes from TCRdb applying MiXCR to the multiplex PCR reads. The sample yields approximately 100,000 distinct CDR3 sequences, about 61% seen once. Germline V gene data show CDR1 as ENHRY and CDR2 as SYGVKD. The CDR3 loop spans 15 amino acids. Sequenced material: distant non-tumor lung tissue. This TCR was sampled from a man aged 55 to 70 with non-small cell lung cancer. V gene TRBV10-3 combines with J gene TRBJ1-5; 9 bases map to TRBD1. This chain's CDR3 is CAICEGTGYNQPQHF. The CDR3 DNA follows: TGTGCCATCTGTGAGGGGACAGGGTATAATCAGCCCCAGCATTTT.